These 24 T cell receptor beta chains originate from one sample sequenced in a study of CD4 T cells in relation to SARS-CoV-2 and coronaviruses. Their cognate antigens are unknown. TCRdb keeps only in-frame clones here, not all; method: immunoSEQ multiplex PCR. This sample yields approximately 40,000 clones, of which around 80% are seen a single time; less than 3.5% belongs to the top ten. The specimen was memory CD4+ T cells from PBMCs, cultured in vitro. These receptors all come from an adult with COVID-19.

The chain joins TRBV2 to TRBJ1-3, with 8 bases aligning to TRBD1. The trim removed 4 bases at V and 6 bases at J, leaving 11 bases unmatched. CDR3 length equals 16 residues. The germline V gene encodes CDR1 SNHLY and CDR2 FYNNEI. As DNA, the CDR3 is TGTGCCAGCAGTGCTTCGACAGGGGTCATTGAAAACACCATATATTTT. This sequence encodes CASSASTGVIENTIYF.

The chain joins TRBV6-5 to TRBJ2-3, with 15 nucleotides matching TRBD2. This CDR3 is 15 amino acids long. The germline V gene has CDR1 MNHEY and CDR2 SVGAGI. V shed 6 bases and J 6 bases; nucleotides not matched to a gene: 4. This CDR3 is CASSGLAGGRDTQYF. The CDR3 coding sequence is TGTGCCAGCAGCGGACTAGCGGGAGGGCGGGATACGCAGTATTTT.

This clone was recorded a few times. The V call is TRBV28, the J call TRBJ1-2; 7 nucleotides match TRBD1. This CDR3 contains 14 residues. Germline loops: CDR1 MDHEN, CDR2 SYDVKM. V lost 5 bases to trimming and J lost 5 bases; unmatched junction nucleotides: 8. CDR3 protein: CASSIPGQPYGYTF. In DNA, the CDR3 is TGTGCCAGCAGTATCCCGGGACAGCCTTATGGCTACACCTTC.

The chain couples TRBV18 to TRBJ2-2; D is unresolved. The CDR3 loop spans 15 amino acids. Germline V gives CDR1 KGHSH, CDR2 LQKENI. V was clipped by 3 bases and J by 1 base, with 9 bases between them. CDR3 DNA sequence: TGTGCCAGCTCACCCCTGGACGGGAACACCGGGGAGCTGTTTTTT. It encodes CASSPLDGNTGELFF.

This chain connects TRBV5-1 to TRBJ2-1; the match to TRBD2 covers 9 bases. V shed 3 bases, J shed 15 bases, and the junction held 4 bases outside the gene matches. This CDR3 is built from 11 residues. From germline, CDR1 is SGHRS and CDR2 YFSETQ. CDR3 nucleotides: TGCGCCAGCAGCTCCGGGACTAGCCGGTTCTTC. As protein: CASSSGTSRFF. Using reference TRBV5-1 and TRBJ2-1 for the parts outside the CDR3, the full variable domain is KAGVTQTPRYLIKTRGQQVTLSCSPISGHRSVSWYQQTPGQGLQFLFEYFSETQRNKGNFPGRFSGRQFSNSRSEMNVSTLELGDSALYLCASSSGTSRFFGPGTRLTVL.

The genes are TRBV3-1 (or the pseudogene TRBV3-2) and TRBJ1-2, with D possibly TRBD1 on 6 matching bases. CDR1 and CDR2 (germline): LGHDT, YNNKEL (reference sequence). Between the trimmed V and J ends, which lost 4 bases and 3 bases, there was a span of 15 bases. The CDR3 is made up of 15 amino acids. The CDR3 here is CASSRGGYGDYGYTF. CDR3 DNA sequence: TGTGCCAGCAGCCGAGGGGGGTATGGGGACTATGGCTACACCTTC.

The genes are TRBV9 and TRBJ1-5; D not certain. Germline CDR1 and CDR2: SGDLS and YYNGEE. CDR3 length: 14 amino acids. The ends were cut back, 2 bases at V and 2 bases at J, with 8 bases in the middle. CDR3 nucleotide sequence: TGTGCCAGCAGCGTGATGGACGGCAATCAGCCCCAGCATTTT. Translating gives CASSVMDGNQPQHF.

This clone has a handful of counts. The rearrangement links TRBV2 to TRBJ2-2; D remains ambiguous. Trimming shortened V by 0 bases and J by 5 bases, and 7 bases separated the two germline ends. In germline, CDR1 is SNHLY, CDR2 FYNNEI. The CDR3 is 14 amino acids. CDR3 nucleotide sequence: TGTGCCAGCAGTGAAGCACTGCCAACCGGGGAGCTGTTTTTT. Its protein is CASSEALPTGELFF.

This chain connects TRBV7-9 to TRBJ2-1, with 7 bases fitting TRBD2. CDR3 length: 15 amino acids. The germline V gene encodes CDR1 SEHNR and CDR2 FQNEAQ (reference sequence). With V trimmed by 1 base and J by 9 bases, 9 bases remained unmatched. The CDR3 DNA is TGTGCCAGCAGCTTAGTATTTCGCGGGAGAAGTGAGCAGTTCTTC. Amino acids: CASSLVFRGRSEQFF.

The CDR3 is CASRRGTGIYEQYF. CDR3 DNA: TGTGCCAGCAGGCGCGGGACTGGGATCTACGAGCAGTACTTC. This rearrangement joins TRBV11-1 to TRBJ2-7, with a tentative D call TRBD2 (6 bases). This CDR3 spans 14 amino acids. Germline CDR1 reads SGHAT; CDR2 reads FQDESV (reference sequence). V lost 6 bases and J 3 bases, leaving 15 bases between the germline ends.

This rearrangement joins TRBV27 to TRBJ2-7, with D possibly matching TRBD1 (6 bases). The CDR3 spans 13 residues. The V end lost 3 bases, the J end lost 4 bases, and 10 bases lay between the germline ends. The germline gives CDR1 MNHEY, CDR2 SMNVEV (reference sequence). The CDR3 protein is CASSFRGTYEQYF. The CDR3 bases are TGTGCCAGCAGTTTTAGGGGGACGTACGAGCAGTACTTC.

This clone was recorded a few times. This chain connects TRBV15 to TRBJ2-7, with 7 bases fitting TRBD2. V was clipped by 2 bases and J by 3 bases; unmatched bases: 13. The CDR3 has 17 residues. Germline V CDR1 and CDR2: LNHNV, YYDKDF (reference sequence). CDR3 loop: CATSRRPRDGGGYEQYF. DNA for the CDR3: TGTGCCACCAGCAGACGTCCGAGAGATGGGGGGGGCTACGAGCAGTACTTC.

This chain links TRBV27 with TRBJ2-3; D gene ambiguous. This CDR3 is built from 11 residues. Germline lookup yields CDR1 MNHEY and CDR2 SMNVEV (reference sequence). With 3 bases removed from V and 5 bases from J, the gap between germline ends came to 3 bases. The CDR3 is CASSFGDTQYF. The CDR3 nucleotides are TGTGCCAGCAGTTTTGGAGATACGCAGTATTTT.

The V gene is TRBV29-1, the J gene TRBJ2-5, with D perhaps matching TRBD2 (5 bases). The CDR3 consists of 15 residues. CDR1 is SQVTM, CDR2 ANQGSEA, per germline. V gave up 0 bases and J gave up 2 bases, with 13 bases separating them. The CDR3 sequence is CSVEDPRARQETQYF. CDR3 bases: TGCAGCGTTGAAGATCCGAGGGCCCGGCAAGAGACCCAGTACTTC.

This clone has only one observation. This chain connects TRBV5-4 to TRBJ2-7, with D maybe TRBD2 (6 bases). Trimming left V 0 bases short and J 7 bases short, with 20 bases between. The CDR3 has 16 residues. Germline V gene data show CDR1 as SGHNT and CDR2 as YYREEE (reference sequence). CDR3 nucleotide sequence: TGTGCCAGCAGCTTGGGTAGCGGACGTAGTTACCAGGAGCAGTACTTC. Residues: CASSLGSGRSYQEQYF.

CDR3 nucleotide sequence: TGTGCCAGCAGCCAACGACCCCTAGCGGGAGGGCCGCAAGATACGCAGTATTTT. Its protein is CASSQRPLAGGPQDTQYF. The chain employs TRBV4-2 and TRBJ2-3; 12 bases agree with TRBD2. CDR3 length: 18 amino acids. J lost 5 bases, V lost 2 bases, and 11 bases had no gene match. Germline V gives CDR1 LGHNA, CDR2 YNFKEQ.

In this sample, this clone turned up once. The chain employs TRBV28 and TRBJ1-1; the match to TRBD1 covers 7 bases. The V gene's germline CDR1 is MDHEN and CDR2 SYDVKM. V dropped 8 bases and J dropped 0; count of bases not matched to a gene: 9. The CDR3 extends over 15 amino acids. The CDR3 region has the DNA TGTGCCAGCCGCAGGGGGGGGAGCATGAACACTGAAGCTTTCTTT. Protein sequence: CASRRGGSMNTEAFF.

The chain is built from TRBV24-1 and TRBJ1-1; TRBD1 is a possible D gene (6 bases). This CDR3 spans 15 amino acids. Germline CDR1 KGHDR, CDR2 SFDVKD. Deletions cut 2 bases from V and 4 bases from J, with 13 bases between. The DNA of the CDR3 is TGTGCCACCAGTGATTCTGGGGGGGCAGGCACTGAAGCTTTCTTT. Translating gives CATSDSGGAGTEAFF.

CDR3 nucleotides: TGTGCCATCAGTGACGCAGGGAGCTACAATGAGCAGTTCTTC. This codes for CAISDAGSYNEQFF. This chain joins TRBV10-3 and TRBJ2-1, with D perhaps given as TRBD1 or TRBD2 (5 bases each). The V end was cut by 3 bases, the J end by 3 bases, with 9 bases between. The CDR3 is 14 residues long. Germline assignment: CDR1 ENHRY and CDR2 SYGVKD.

V usage is TRBV5-4 and J usage is TRBJ2-7; 10 nucleotides line up with TRBD2. J lost 4 bases, V lost 0 bases, and 4 bases had no gene match. CDR1 and CDR2 from the germline V gene are SGHNT and YYREEE (reference sequence). This CDR3 region has 15 residues. CDR3 nucleotide sequence: TGTGCCAGCAGCTTGGGGGGTAGCGGGAGGTACGAGCAGTACTTC. It encodes CASSLGGSGRYEQYF.

The chain links TRBV5-1 to TRBJ1-1; D call uncertain. CDR1 and CDR2 from the germline V gene are SGHRS and YFSETQ. Trimming stripped 3 bases from V and 0 bases from J, with 9 bases between. The CDR3 is 14 residues long. Here the CDR3 reads CASSSLALNTEAFF. The CDR3 nucleotides read TGCGCCAGCAGCTCGTTAGCACTGAACACTGAAGCTTTCTTT.

This chain uses TRBV5-1 with TRBJ2-1, with D possibly matching TRBD2 (6 bases). The CDR3 extends over 16 amino acids. Looked up from germline, CDR1 is SGHRS and CDR2 is YFSETQ. The V gene lost 0 bases and the J gene lost 6 bases, with 16 bases spanning the gap. CDR3 DNA sequence: TGCGCCAGCAGCTTGGATTCTGGAGGGATCATCAATGAGCAGTTCTTC. It codes for CASSLDSGGIINEQFF.

This clone appeared a few times. The chain links TRBV30 to TRBJ1-1, with TRBD1 matching over 8 bases. Germline V gene lookup returns CDR1 GTSNPN and CDR2 SVGIG (reference sequence). V lost 1 base, J lost 5 bases, and 6 bases stayed unmatched. The CDR3 totals 14 residues. Written as DNA, the CDR3 is TGTGCCTGGAGTGGCTCCAGGGGGCAAACTGAAGCTTTCTTT. This sequence encodes CAWSGSRGQTEAFF.

DNA for the CDR3: TGTGCCAGCAGCTTAGTGGGTTCCGAGGTAGGTCAGCCCCAGCATTTT. Translation: CASSLVGSEVGQPQHF. This sequence joins TRBV7-2 and TRBJ1-5; D gene uncertain. V was pared by 1 base and J by 6 bases, with 16 bases between. This CDR3 is 16 amino acids long. Germline V gene data show CDR1 as SGHTA and CDR2 as FQGNSA.